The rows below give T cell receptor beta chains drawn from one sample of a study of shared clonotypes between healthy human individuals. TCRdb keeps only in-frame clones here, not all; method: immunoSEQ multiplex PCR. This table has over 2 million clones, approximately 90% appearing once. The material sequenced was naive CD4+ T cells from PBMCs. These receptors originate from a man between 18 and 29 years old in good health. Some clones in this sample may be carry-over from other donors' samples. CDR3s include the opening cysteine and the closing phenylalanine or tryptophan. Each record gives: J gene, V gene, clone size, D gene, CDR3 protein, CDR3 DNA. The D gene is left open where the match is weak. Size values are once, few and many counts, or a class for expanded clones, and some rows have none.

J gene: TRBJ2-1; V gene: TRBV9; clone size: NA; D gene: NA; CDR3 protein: CASSEPGRYNEQFF; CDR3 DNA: TGTGCCAGCAGCGAGCCAGGGAGGTACAATGAGCAGTTCTTC
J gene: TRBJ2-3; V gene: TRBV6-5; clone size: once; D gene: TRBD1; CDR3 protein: CASSRQGLTQYF; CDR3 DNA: TGTGCCAGCAGTCGACAGGGGTTGACGCAGTATTTT
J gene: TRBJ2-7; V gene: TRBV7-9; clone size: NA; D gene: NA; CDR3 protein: CASSYHTGEQYF; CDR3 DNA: TGTGCCAGCAGCTACCATACCGGCGAGCAGTACTTC
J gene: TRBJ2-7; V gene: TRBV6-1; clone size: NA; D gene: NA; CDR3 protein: CASSQLENYEQYF; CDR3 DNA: TGTGCCAGCAGCCAACTAGAGAACTACGAGCAGTACTTC
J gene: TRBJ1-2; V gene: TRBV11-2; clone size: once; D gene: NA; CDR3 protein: CASSDRGGDYGYTF; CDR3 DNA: TGTGCCAGCAGCGATCGAGGAGGGGACTATGGCTACACCTTC
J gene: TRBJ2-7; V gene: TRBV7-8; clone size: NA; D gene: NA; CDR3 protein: CASSWDRSAGEQYF; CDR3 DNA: TGTGCCAGCAGCTGGGACCGTAGCGCCGGCGAGCAGTACTTC
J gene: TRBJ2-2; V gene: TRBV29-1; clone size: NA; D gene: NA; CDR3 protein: CSVDRFGSTGELFF; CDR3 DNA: TGCAGCGTTGACAGGTTCGGTAGCACCGGGGAGCTGTTTTTT
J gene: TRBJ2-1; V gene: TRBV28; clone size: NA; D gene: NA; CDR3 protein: CASSSFINEQFF; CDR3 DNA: TGTGCCAGCAGTTCTTTTATCAATGAGCAGTTCTTC
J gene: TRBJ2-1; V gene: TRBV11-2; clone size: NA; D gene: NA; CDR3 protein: CASSLAPNNEQFF; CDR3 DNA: TGTGCCAGCAGTCTAGCGCCAAACAATGAGCAGTTCTTC
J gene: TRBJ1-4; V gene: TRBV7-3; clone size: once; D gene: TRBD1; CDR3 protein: CASSLGRDRAEKLFF; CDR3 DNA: TGTGCCAGCAGCTTAGGCCGGGACAGGGCCGAAAAACTGTTTTTT
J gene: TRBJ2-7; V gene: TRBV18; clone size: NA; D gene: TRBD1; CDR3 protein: CASSLTGEYYEQYF; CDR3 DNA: TGTGCCAGCTCGCTGACAGGGGAATACTACGAGCAGTACTTC
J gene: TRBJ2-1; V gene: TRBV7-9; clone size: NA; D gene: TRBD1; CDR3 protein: CASSNQIPGTGAYNEQFF; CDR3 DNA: TGTGCCAGCAGCAACCAAATTCCCGGGACAGGGGCATACAATGAGCAGTTCTTC
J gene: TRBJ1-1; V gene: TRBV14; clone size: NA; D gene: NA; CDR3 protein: CASSQGARNREAFF; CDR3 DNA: TGTGCCAGCAGCCAAGGGGCCAGGAATAGGGAAGCTTTCTTT
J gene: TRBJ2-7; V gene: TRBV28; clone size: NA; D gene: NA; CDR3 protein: CASRWVGGSYEQYF; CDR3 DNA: TGTGCCAGCAGGTGGGTCGGGGGCAGCTACGAGCAGTACTTC
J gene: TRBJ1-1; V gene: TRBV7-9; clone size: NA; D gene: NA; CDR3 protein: CASSFGMNTEAFF; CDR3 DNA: TGTGCCAGCAGCTTCGGTATGAACACTGAAGCTTTCTTT
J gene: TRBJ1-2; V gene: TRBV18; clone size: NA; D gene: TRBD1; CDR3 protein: CASSPAGQPNYGYTF; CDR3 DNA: TGTGCCAGCTCACCTGCGGGACAGCCTAACTATGGCTACACCTTC
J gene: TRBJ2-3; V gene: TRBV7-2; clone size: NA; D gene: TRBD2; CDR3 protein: CASSLWPAGVSDTQYF; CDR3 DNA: TGTGCCAGCAGCTTATGGCCAGCGGGAGTGTCAGATACGCAGTATTTT
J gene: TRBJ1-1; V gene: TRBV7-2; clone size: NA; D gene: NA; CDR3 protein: CASSLVWSGTEAFF; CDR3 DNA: TGTGCCAGCAGCTTAGTTTGGTCCGGCACTGAAGCTTTCTTT
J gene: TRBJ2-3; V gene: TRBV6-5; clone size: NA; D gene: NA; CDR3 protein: CASSQPASTDTQYF; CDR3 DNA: TGTGCCAGCAGTCAACCAGCCAGTACAGATACGCAGTATTTT
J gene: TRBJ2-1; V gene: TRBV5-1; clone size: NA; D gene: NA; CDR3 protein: CASSLARPLLNNEQFF; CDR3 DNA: TGCGCCAGCAGCTTGGCCAGGCCATTGTTAAACAATGAGCAGTTCTTC
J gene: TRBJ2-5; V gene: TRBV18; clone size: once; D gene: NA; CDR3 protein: CASSPNIVDAGETQYF; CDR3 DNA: TGTGCCAGCTCACCGAATATCGTGGACGCCGGGGAGACCCAGTACTTC
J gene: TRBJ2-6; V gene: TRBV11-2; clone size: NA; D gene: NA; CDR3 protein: CASSSYRRTSGANVLTF; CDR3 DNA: TGTGCCAGCAGCTCCTACCGACGGACCTCTGGGGCCAACGTCCTGACTTTC
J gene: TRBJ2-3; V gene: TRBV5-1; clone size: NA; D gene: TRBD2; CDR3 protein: CASSPSGSTDTQYF; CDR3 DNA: TGCGCCAGCAGTCCTAGCGGGAGCACAGATACGCAGTATTTT
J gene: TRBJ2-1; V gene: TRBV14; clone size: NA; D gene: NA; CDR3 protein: CASSQLGLGSSYNEQFF; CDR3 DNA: TGTGCCAGCAGCCAACTAGGTTTAGGGAGCTCCTACAATGAGCAGTTCTTC
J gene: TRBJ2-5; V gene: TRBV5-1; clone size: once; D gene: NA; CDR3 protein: CASSGLYKQETQYF; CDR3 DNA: TGCGCCAGCAGTGGTTTATATAAGCAAGAGACCCAGTACTTC
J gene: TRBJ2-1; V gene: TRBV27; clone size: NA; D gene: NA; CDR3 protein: CASSFRLVRLNNEQFF; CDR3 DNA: TGTGCCAGCAGTTTTCGCCTAGTTAGGTTAAACAATGAGCAGTTCTTC
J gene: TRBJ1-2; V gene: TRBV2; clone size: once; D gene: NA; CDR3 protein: CASSEGWGVYGYTF; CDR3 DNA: TGTGCCAGCAGTGAAGGGTGGGGGGTTTATGGCTACACCTTC
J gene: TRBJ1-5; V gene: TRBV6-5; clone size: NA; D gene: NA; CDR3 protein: CASSYSRRDQPQHF; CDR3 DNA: TGTGCCAGCAGTTACTCGAGAAGGGACCAGCCCCAGCATTTT
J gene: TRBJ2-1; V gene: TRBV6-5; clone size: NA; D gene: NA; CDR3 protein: CASRTDSYNEQFF; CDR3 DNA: TGTGCCAGCAGAACGGACAGTTACAATGAGCAGTTCTTC
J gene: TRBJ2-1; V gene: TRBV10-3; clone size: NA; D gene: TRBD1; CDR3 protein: CAISRDRGRDEQFF; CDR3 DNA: TGTGCCATCAGTAGAGACAGGGGTAGGGATGAGCAGTTCTTC
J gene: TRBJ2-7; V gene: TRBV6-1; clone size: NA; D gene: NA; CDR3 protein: CASSDNFPNYEQYF; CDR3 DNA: TGTGCCAGCAGTGACAATTTTCCGAACTACGAGCAGTACTTC
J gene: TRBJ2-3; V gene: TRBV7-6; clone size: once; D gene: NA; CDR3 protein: CASSTNSPRKVGADTQYF; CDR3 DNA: TGTGCCAGCAGCACCAATTCTCCCCGCAAGGTTGGAGCAGATACGCAGTATTTT
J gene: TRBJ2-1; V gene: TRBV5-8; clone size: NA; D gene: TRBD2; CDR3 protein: CASSSGLAGAYNEQFF; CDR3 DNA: TGTGCCAGCAGCTCAGGACTAGCGGGAGCCTACAATGAGCAGTTCTTC
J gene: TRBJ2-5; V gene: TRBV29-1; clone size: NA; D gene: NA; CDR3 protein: CSVEGGEETQYF; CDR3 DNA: TGCAGCGTTGAGGGGGGAGAGGAGACCCAGTACTTC
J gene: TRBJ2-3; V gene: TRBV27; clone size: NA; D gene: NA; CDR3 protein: CASSLRPRQGYTDTQYF; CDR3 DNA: TGTGCCAGCAGTTTACGTCCTAGGCAGGGCTATACAGATACGCAGTATTTT
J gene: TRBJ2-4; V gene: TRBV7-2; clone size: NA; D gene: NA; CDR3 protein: CASSLRPPGAAKNIQYF; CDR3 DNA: TGTGCCAGCAGCTTACGACCTCCGGGGGCGGCCAAAAACATTCAGTACTTC
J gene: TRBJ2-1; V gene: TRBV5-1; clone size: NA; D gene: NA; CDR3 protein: CASSLISSNNEQFF; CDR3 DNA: TGCGCCAGCAGCTTGATTAGCAGCAACAATGAGCAGTTCTTC